The present T cell receptor beta chain was sequenced within a study of cytomegalovirus exposure and HLA in healthy donors. Whole-study findings and limits: A later analysis reportedly identified an Asian-associated ancestry cluster as carrying fewer N-insertions than the roughly 670-donor mean.

This clone was observed once. The antigen is undetermined. V was cut by 0 bases and J by 5 bases, with 11 bases left in between. The CDR3 is made up of 14 amino acids. Germline V gene data show CDR1 as SGHDT and CDR2 as YYEEEE. The PCR made use of 60 Vbeta and 13 Jbeta primers. Measured with immunoSEQ multiplex PCR; TCRdb has only the in-frame clones, and not every one. Of some 95,000 clones in the sample, approximately 77% were seen once. The source of this sequence is a woman in her thirties or forties in good health and CMV-seronegative. The specimen sequenced was PBMCs. The chain links TRBV5-6 to TRBJ2-5; a weak D match, TRBD2 (5 bases). CDR3 in amino acids: CASSLGGLAETQYF. The CDR3, as DNA: TGTGCCAGCAGCTTGGGTGGACTGGCGGAGACCCAGTACTTC.